The T cell receptor (beta chain) described here comes from a study of blood T cell repertoires in COVID-19. Background on the study: Sites in the United States, Italy and Spain provided acute and convalescent COVID-19 samples. PBMCs, B-cell-depleted T cells, or T cells provided the cDNA or gDNA that made up the material.

Original data processing: Reference gene primer amplification yielded estimated nucleated cell counts. The data were produced by immunoSEQ multiplex PCR, yet TCRdb's version contains in-frame clones alone and is incomplete. V and J calls and clone size are copied from that table; D and trimming were computed from the DNA. The sample shows about 250,000 clones, approximately 85% of them seen only once. CDR1 and CDR2 (germline): SGHTA, FQGTGA. V dropped 0 bases and J dropped 1 base, with 10 bases sitting between them. This CDR3 spans 16 amino acids. The receptor's source is an elderly woman with COVID-19, enrolled during active disease. The sequencing sample was made of peripheral blood. The genes are TRBV7-3 and TRBJ2-1, with D possibly TRBD2 on 5 matching bases. This CDR3 is CASSLTALASYNEQFF. CDR3 bases: TGTGCCAGCAGCTTAACGGCCCTAGCTTCCTACAATGAGCAGTTCTTC.